This T cell receptor (beta chain) originates from a study of CD8+ T cells in alopecia areata. On the study more broadly: Patients in the treated group were given tofacitinib by mouth, 5 to 10 mg twice a day.

Study observations and caveats: Any link of baseline CD8+ expansion to response, resting on one nonresponder, remains uncertain.

As regards this clone: Its cognate antigen is unknown.

Treatment described: oral pan-JAK inhibitor, 5-10 mg twice daily. Both peripheral blood and punch biopsies of lesional scalp skin were obtained from patients who had alopecia areata. It was cDNA, reverse transcribed from extracted RNA, that served as the sequencing template. The repertoire was sequenced with immunoSEQ multiplex PCR; TCRdb's copy has only in-frame clones and lacks some. This table has under 150,000 clones, approximately 85% appearing once. This receptor was taken from a human donor with alopecia areata. Sample: CD8+ T cells sorted from blood, taken at week 4, from a patient treated with tofacitinib.

The CDR3 spells CASSESKGLMPQPQHF. Here the CDR3 DNA reads TGTGCCAGCAGTGAATCTAAAGGTCTGATGCCTCAGCCCCAGCATTTT. The J gene is TRBJ1-5, the V gene TRBV2; D ambiguous. In germline, CDR1 is SNHLY, CDR2 FYNNEI. Trimming cost V 2 bases and J 6 bases, with 17 bases left between them. The CDR3 length is 16 residues.